Given below is one T cell receptor beta chain in context. A much more abundant neighbour one base away suggests this may be a read error. TCRdb re-derived calls from the reads in MiXCR, one entry per CDR3 protein. Among 350,000 to 500,000 distinct CDR3 sequences listed, about 33% were seen once. The entry originates in a study of T cell repertoires in cytomegalovirus infection. About the research overall: From public TCR beta signatures came an indication of both CMV infection and matching HLA type.

Unmatched junction bases numbered 14, after V lost 8 bases and J lost 12 bases. The CDR3 is made up of 14 amino acids. The source is a human donor in good health (CMV status not recorded). Some clones in this sample may be carry-over from other donors' samples. The material sequenced was PBMCs. This chain connects TRBV12-3 or TRBV12-4 to TRBJ2-1, with 9 bases aligning to TRBD1. CDR3 loop: CASEPGQGGHAQFF. The CDR3 DNA reads as TGTGCCAGCGAGCCGGGACAGGGAGGCCATGCGCAGTTCTTC.